The rows below give T cell receptor beta chains drawn from one sample of a study of blood T cell repertoires in COVID-19. Here immunoSEQ multiplex PCR was the method, and the copy in TCRdb shows in-frame clones only, minus some. The table records some 240,000 clones, around 81% of them present only once. The sample consisted of peripheral blood. Receptors were obtained from a woman in her seventies with acute or convalescent COVID-19. The conserved cysteine and the conserved F or W are not part of the CDR3 here.

J gene,CDR3 length,V gene,CDR3 protein
TRBJ1-4,13,TRBV28,ASSRGGTGEEKLF
TRBJ1-2,9,TRBV29-1,SVDSGYGYT
TRBJ1-2,13,TRBV6-1,ASSEWVGQGNGYT
TRBJ2-5,12,TRBV2,ASSEASGRVTQY
TRBJ2-3,13,TRBV27,ASSLMAGASNTQY
TRBJ2-7,11,TRBV19,ASSATGGGEQY
TRBJ1-1,13,TRBV18,ASSPTGTAASEAF
TRBJ1-2,14,TRBV30,AWSVGNRGSGYGYT
TRBJ1-2,13,TRBV7-2,ASSLVVSGTYGYT
TRBJ1-1,11,TRBV6-5,ASSYYRDTEAF
TRBJ2-7,13,TRBV18,ASSGGQGMISEQY
TRBJ2-5,14,TRBV5-1,ASSINARGEGETQY
TRBJ2-5,13,TRBV4-1,ASSLPSGGAETQY
TRBJ2-2,13,TRBV7-2,ASSSGQGKTGELF
TRBJ2-7,13,TRBV3-1/TRBV3-2,ASSRLAGSIYEQY
TRBJ2-4,14,TRBV5-1,ASSPTSRLAKNIQY
TRBJ2-5,12,TRBV2,ASIERGGRETQY
TRBJ1-4,13,TRBV7-2,ASSRTGTGHEKLF
TRBJ2-2,15,TRBV2,ASSTPSQGASTGELF
TRBJ1-2,11,TRBV24-1,ATSQTGGYGYT
TRBJ2-7,15,TRBV5-1,ASRTGTGTSGVHEQY
TRBJ2-1,13,TRBV11-2,ASSPQGGWNNEQF
TRBJ1-6,13,TRBV5-5,ASSLNQGGHSPLH
TRBJ2-7,13,TRBV11-3,ASSLRPGETGEQY
TRBJ2-3,14,TRBV9,ANSVDASGGLETQY
TRBJ2-7,14,TRBV18,ASSDNTGQGSYEQY